Below, 8 T cell receptor beta chains from the same sample are listed, as sequenced in a study of T cell changes during pregnancy in multiple sclerosis. TCRdb's table, derived via immunoSEQ multiplex PCR, lists solely in-frame clones and lacks some. The sample holds 45,000 to 65,000 clones, roughly 93% seen once. The specimen was CD8+ T cells from peripheral blood mononuclear cells, collected in the third trimester of pregnancy. These receptors were taken from a female donor with multiple sclerosis, enrolled in a pregnancy study.

V and J are TRBV7-9 and TRBJ1-1; D remains ambiguous. Trimming left V 8 bases short and J 1 base short, with 8 bases between. The length of the CDR3 is 12 residues. Looked up from germline, CDR1 is SEHNR and CDR2 is FQNEAQ (reference sequence). The CDR3 sequence is CASARGNTEAFF. In nucleotides, the CDR3 is TGTGCCAGCGCGCGGGGGAACACTGAAGCTTTCTTT.

The rearrangement joins TRBV4-1 to TRBJ2-1; 7 nucleotides match TRBD2. CDR1 MGHRA and CDR2 YSYEKL come from the germline V gene. V lost 1 base to trimming and J lost 15 bases; unmatched junction nucleotides: 3. The CDR3 contains 11 residues. The CDR3 region has the DNA TGCGCCAGCAGCCAAGCTCTAGCGGTGTTCTTC. It codes for CASSQALAVFF.

This chain links TRBV27 with TRBJ2-7; tentatively, D is TRBD2 (6 bases). Germline CDR1 is MNHEY and CDR2 is SMNVEV (reference sequence). The CDR3 is 15 residues long. Trimming left V 5 bases short and J 1 base short, with 15 bases between. The CDR3 spells CASSLSTSRSYEQYF. The CDR3 DNA reads as TGTGCCAGCAGTCTCTCAACTAGCCGATCCTACGAGCAGTACTTC.

The DNA of the CDR3 is TGCGCCAGCAGCCAAGATTCGGTATCGGCCGGGAGTAGGGAGCAGTACTTC. Translation: CASSQDSVSAGSREQYF. This sequence joins TRBV4-1 and TRBJ2-7; weak D call: TRBD2 (6 bases). Germline lookup yields CDR1 MGHRA and CDR2 YSYEKL. This CDR3 region has 17 residues. Trimming removed 0 bases at V and 7 bases at J, with 22 bases between.

The V call is TRBV4-2, the J call TRBJ2-1; D gene unclear. The V gene lost 0 bases and the J gene lost 8 bases, with 8 bases spanning the gap. The germline V gene has CDR1 LGHNA and CDR2 YNFKEQ. CDR3 size: 13 residues. The CDR3 DNA is TGTGCCAGCAGCCAAGAAACTTTGCATGAGCAGTTCTTC. The encoded protein is CASSQETLHEQFF.

The chain is built from TRBV5-4 and TRBJ2-3, with 11 bases aligning to TRBD2. J gave up 6 bases and V 3 bases, and 15 bases lay outside the gene matches. Germline V gene sequence: CDR1 SGHNT, CDR2 YYREEE (reference sequence). The CDR3 runs to 18 residues. The CDR3 DNA is TGTGCCAGCAGCTCAAATGGACTAGCGGGCAAGGGGGGGGATACGCAGTATTTT. It specifies CASSSNGLAGKGGDTQYF. Drawing the rest from reference TRBV5-4 and TRBJ2-3, the complete variable domain is ETGVTQSPTHLIKTRGQQVTLRCSSQSGHNTVSWYQQALGQGPQFIFQYYREEENGRGNFPPRFSGLQFPNYSSELNVNALELDDSALYLCASSSNGLAGKGGDTQYFGPGTRLTVL.

This rearrangement joins TRBV29-1 to TRBJ1-1; D unresolved. V was clipped by 2 bases and J by 5 bases, with 15 bases between them. Germline loops: CDR1 SQVTM, CDR2 ANQGSEA. The CDR3 loop spans 14 amino acids. CDR3 protein: CSVEKDQVVTEAFF. In DNA form, the CDR3 reads TGCAGCGTTGAAAAAGACCAGGTTGTTACTGAAGCTTTCTTT.

This chain uses TRBV27 with TRBJ1-1; TRBD1 aligns across 8 bases. The CDR3 sequence is 14 residues long. Germline V CDR1 and CDR2: MNHEY, SMNVEV (reference sequence). The J segment lost 5 bases and the V segment lost 6 bases, leaving 8 bases of the junction unmatched. DNA of the CDR3: TGTGCCAGCAGCAAGACAGGGGTTGGGACTGAAGCTTTCTTT. Its translation: CASSKTGVGTEAFF.